The next 8 T cell receptor beta chains were all read from a single sample in a study of cytomegalovirus exposure and HLA in healthy donors. PCR primers comprised 60 Vbeta and 13 Jbeta primers. Clones were read by immunoSEQ multiplex PCR, and TCRdb kept only the in-frame ones, dropping some. The sample has some 99,000 clones, roughly three quarters seen once. Sample: PBMCs. These receptors all stem from a woman in her 50s in good health and CMV-seropositive.

The chain is built from TRBV2 and TRBJ2-3, with a possible D match to TRBD1 (7 bases). The CDR3 is 12 residues long. The ends were cut back, 6 bases at V and 6 bases at J, with 10 bases in the middle. Germline-derived CDR1 and CDR2 are SNHLY and FYNNEI. CDR3 in DNA: TGTGCCAGCAGGCCAGGGGGGGATACGCAGTATTTT. Its protein product is CASRPGGDTQYF.

This clone was counted a few times. The chain joins TRBV4-1 to TRBJ2-7; D may be TRBD2 (6 bases). CDR1 and CDR2 (germline): MGHRA, YSYEKL. Trimming shortened V by 3 bases and J by 3 bases, and 18 bases separated the two germline ends. The CDR3 consists of 16 residues. The CDR3, as DNA: TGCGCCAGCAGCCAGGAGGGGAGATCTCTCTTCTACGAGCAGTACTTC. This translates into CASSQEGRSLFYEQYF.

The genes are TRBV5-1 and TRBJ1-2; 9 positions agree with TRBD1. The CDR3 has 14 amino acids. Germline assignment: CDR1 SGHRS and CDR2 YFSETQ. V was pared by 4 bases and J by 4 bases, with 5 bases of the junction left unmatched. The CDR3 is CASSPDRGGYGYTF. The CDR3 region has the DNA TGCGCCAGCAGCCCTGACAGGGGGGGCTATGGCTACACCTTC.

The chain links TRBV20-1 to TRBJ2-7, with D tentatively TRBD1 (5 bases). CDR3 length: 11 residues. Trimming took off 6 bases at V and 9 bases at J, with 15 bases between the two ends. The germline V gene encodes CDR1 DFQATT and CDR2 SNEGSKA (reference sequence). CDR3 coding DNA: TGCAGTGCAAGGGGTCACCCCGGGCAGTACTTC. Its protein is CSARGHPGQYF.

This clone was seen just once. This chain links TRBV29-1 with TRBJ1-5, with D perhaps TRBD1 (6 bases). The V end was cut by 7 bases, the J end by 4 bases, with 14 bases between. The CDR3 consists of 13 residues. Germline CDR1 is SQVTM and CDR2 is ANQGSEA. CDR3 DNA: TGCAGCGCCGTGCAGGGGATGAATCAGCCCCAGCATTTT. Translated, it gives CSAVQGMNQPQHF.

V gene TRBV27 combines with J gene TRBJ2-1, with TRBD2 matching 13 bases. Looked up from germline, CDR1 is MNHEY and CDR2 is SMNVEV (reference sequence). Trimming took 5 bases from V and 0 from J; bases not matched to a gene: 7. This CDR3 is 18 amino acids long. CDR3 in amino acids: CASSPTGLAGSSYNEQFF. In DNA, the CDR3 is TGTGCCAGCAGTCCCACGGGACTAGCGGGAAGCTCCTACAATGAGCAGTTCTTC.

This clone was counted a few times. At one end the junction does not follow the germline gene, possibly because of a read error. Other DNA sequences from this sample encode an identical CDR3 as well. The chain is built from TRBV19 and TRBJ1-1; 8 nucleotides match TRBD1. Germline-derived CDR1 and CDR2 are LNHDA and SQIVND (reference sequence). The CDR3 covers 16 residues. DNA of the CDR3: TGCGCCAGTAGTGTAGGACAGGGCTTTATGAACACTGAAGCTTTCTTT. This encodes CASSVGQGFMNTEAFF.

The chain employs TRBV10-3 and TRBJ1-2, with D maybe TRBD1 (5 bases). CDR3 size: 14 residues. Germline CDR1 ENHRY, CDR2 SYGVKD. The V gene lost 4 bases and the J gene lost 4 bases, with 13 bases spanning the gap. The CDR3 sequence is CAISGGPEGYGYTF. CDR3 bases: TGTGCCATCAGTGGGGGCCCGGAGGGCTATGGCTACACCTTC.